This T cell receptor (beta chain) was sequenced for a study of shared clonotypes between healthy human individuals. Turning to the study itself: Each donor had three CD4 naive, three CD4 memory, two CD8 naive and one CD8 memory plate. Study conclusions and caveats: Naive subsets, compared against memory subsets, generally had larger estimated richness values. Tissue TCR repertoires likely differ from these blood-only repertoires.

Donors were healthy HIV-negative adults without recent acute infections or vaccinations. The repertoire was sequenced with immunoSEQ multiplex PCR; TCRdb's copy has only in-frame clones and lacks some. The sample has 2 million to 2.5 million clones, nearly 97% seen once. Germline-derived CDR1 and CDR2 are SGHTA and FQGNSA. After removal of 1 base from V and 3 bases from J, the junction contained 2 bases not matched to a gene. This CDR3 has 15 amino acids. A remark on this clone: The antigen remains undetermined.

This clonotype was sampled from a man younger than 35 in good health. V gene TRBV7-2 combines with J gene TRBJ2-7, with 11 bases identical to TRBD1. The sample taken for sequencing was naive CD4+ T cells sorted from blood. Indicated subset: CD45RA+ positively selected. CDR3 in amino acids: CASSLEGTGGYEQYF. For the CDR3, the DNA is TGTGCCAGCAGCTTAGAGGGGACAGGGGGCTACGAGCAGTACTTC.